These 29 T cell receptor beta chains were sequenced from one sample in a study of blood T cell repertoires in COVID-19. Clones were sequenced by immunoSEQ multiplex PCR, and TCRdb holds only the in-frame ones, with some missing. The sample records roughly 110,000 clones, about four fifths being singletons. Material for sequencing was peripheral blood. Receptors were obtained from a woman in her sixties with acute or convalescent COVID-19.

The chain carries TRBV10-1 and TRBJ2-7; 10 nucleotides match TRBD1. Looked up from germline, CDR1 is WNHNN and CDR2 is SYGVQD (reference sequence). Unmatched junction bases numbered 4, after V lost 2 bases and J lost 3 bases. This CDR3 is 15 amino acids long. The CDR3 reads CASSEPGTGVYEQYF. CDR3 bases: TGCGCCAGCAGTGAGCCCGGGACAGGGGTCTACGAGCAGTACTTC.

The chain has TRBV6-5 and TRBJ1-1, with D perhaps matching TRBD1 (6 bases). This CDR3 has 14 residues. Germline values: CDR1 MNHEY, CDR2 SVGAGI. Trimming removed 0 bases at V and 7 bases at J, with 12 bases between. The CDR3 nucleotides read TGTGCCAGCAGTTACTCCGGGGGGCGCCATGAAGCTTTCTTT. Translated, it gives CASSYSGGRHEAFF.

V usage is TRBV19 and J usage is TRBJ1-1, with D possibly matching TRBD1 (5 bases). This CDR3 contains 14 residues. The germline V gene has CDR1 LNHDA and CDR2 SQIVND (reference sequence). The V gene lost 5 bases and the J gene lost 1 base, with 11 bases spanning the gap. CDR3 sequence (DNA): TGTGCCAGTAGTCGGGGGACTGAGAACACTGAAGCTTTCTTT. It specifies CASSRGTENTEAFF.

J is TRBJ1-2 and V is TRBV27; 9 bases are a match to TRBD1. Trimming took 5 bases from V and 0 from J; bases not matched to a gene: 1. The CDR3 is 14 amino acids. Germline CDR1 reads MNHEY; CDR2 reads SMNVEV (reference sequence). CDR3 DNA sequence: TGTGCCAGCAGTCGACAGGGGGCTAACTATGGCTACACCTTC. This translates into CASSRQGANYGYTF.

A few counts support this clone. The DNA for the CDR3 is TGCGCCAGCAGCCAAGATTCGCTAGCGGGGGACATATACAATGAGCAGTTCTTC. It is translated as CASSQDSLAGDIYNEQFF. The rearrangement links TRBV4-1 to TRBJ2-1; TRBD2 matches at 10 bases. The CDR3 sequence is 18 residues long. Germline-derived CDR1 and CDR2 are MGHRA and YSYEKL. Losses at the gene ends were 0 bases for V and 4 bases for J; bases not matched to a gene: 9.

The chain recombines TRBV30 with TRBJ1-1; D remains ambiguous. The germline V and J ends were trimmed by 3 bases and 6 bases, with 17 bases remaining between them. CDR3 size: 14 residues. The germline gives CDR1 GTSNPN, CDR2 SVGIG (reference sequence). CDR3 in amino acids: CAWRDSPGTAEAFF. CDR3 DNA: TGTGCCTGGAGGGATTCGCCGGGTACCGCTGAAGCTTTCTTT. The variable domain in full, with the rest retrieved from reference TRBV30 and TRBJ1-1, is SQTIHQWPATLVQPVGSPLSLECTVEGTSNPNLYWYRQAAGRGLQLLFYSVGIGQISSEVPQNLSASRPQDRQFILSSKKLLLSDSGFYLCAWRDSPGTAEAFFGQGTRLTVV.

The CDR3 sequence: CASSLAGGYEQYF. CDR3 sequence (DNA): TGTGCCAGCAGTTTAGCAGGGGGCTACGAGCAGTACTTC. The chain is built from TRBV12-3 or TRBV12-4 and TRBJ2-7, with D perhaps TRBD1 (6 bases). The V gene lost 0 bases and the J gene lost 3 bases, with 6 bases spanning the gap. The CDR3 totals 13 residues.

This clone was detected only a few times. The rearrangement uses TRBV9 and TRBJ2-1; 8 bases are a match to TRBD2. Germline loops: CDR1 SGDLS, CDR2 YYNGEE. The CDR3 totals 15 residues. V shed 0 bases, J shed 12 bases, and the junction held 11 bases outside the gene matches. Here the CDR3 DNA reads TGTGCCAGCAGCGTAGATCTTGAGTTGCTAGCGGGGCAGTTCTTC. Protein product: CASSVDLELLAGQFF.

This clone was detected once. The chain carries TRBV3-1 (or the pseudogene TRBV3-2) and TRBJ2-7; D may be TRBD2 (6 bases). Trimming cost V 4 bases and J 2 bases, with 12 bases left between them. Germline V gene sequence: CDR1 LGHDT, CDR2 YNNKEL (reference sequence). CDR3 length: 14 residues. The CDR3 region has the DNA TGTGCCAGCAGCCCCAACCCGGGAGCCTACGAGCAGTACTTC. This gives the protein CASSPNPGAYEQYF.

In its sample, this clone was seen a few times. The gene calls are TRBV5-3 and TRBJ2-7, with D perhaps matching TRBD1 (5 bases). TRBV5-3 is an ORF, with its function uncertain. Trimming removed 1 base at V and 3 bases at J, with 17 bases between. This CDR3 is built from 16 residues. The CDR3 sequence: CARSLRTPELIYEQYF. In DNA, the CDR3 is TGTGCCAGAAGCTTGCGGACACCAGAATTGATCTACGAGCAGTACTTC.

The V gene is TRBV3-1 (or the pseudogene TRBV3-2), the J gene TRBJ2-3, with a weak D call TRBD1 (6 bases). Per germline, CDR1 LGHDT and CDR2 YNNKEL (reference sequence). The CDR3 runs to 14 residues. V was trimmed by 5 bases and J by 2 bases, leaving 11 bases between them. The CDR3 is CASSLTGVTDTQYF. The CDR3 DNA reads as TGTGCCAGCAGCTTGACAGGAGTCACAGATACGCAGTATTTT.

The chain carries TRBV5-1 and TRBJ2-7, with D possibly TRBD2 on 6 matching bases. This CDR3 has 15 residues. Trimming stripped 4 bases from V and 1 base from J, with 15 bases between. Germline assignment: CDR1 SGHRS and CDR2 YFSETQ. The CDR3 bases are TGCGCCAGCAGCATGGCCCCCGGGACTTCCTACGAGCAGTACTTC. As protein: CASSMAPGTSYEQYF.

The chain employs TRBV6-2 or TRBV6-3 and TRBJ1-2; TRBD1 matches at 7 bases. V shed 5 bases and J 1 base; nucleotides not matched to a gene: 13. Germline values: CDR1 MNHEY, CDR2 SVGEGT. There are 17 residues in the CDR3. The CDR3 loop is CASSPRQGFVLNYGYTF. The CDR3 DNA reads as TGTGCCAGCAGTCCACGACAGGGTTTCGTTCTTAACTATGGCTACACCTTC.

This clone was detected once. The CDR3 protein is CASSPHLTGGLRNEQFF. The CDR3 DNA reads TGTGCCAGCAGCCCACATCTGACAGGGGGTTTGCGGAATGAGCAGTTCTTC. The rearrangement links TRBV7-8 to TRBJ2-1; 9 positions agree with TRBD1. The length of the CDR3 is 17 residues. V was clipped by 5 bases and J by 7 bases; unmatched bases: 15. Germline V gene sequence: CDR1 SGHVS, CDR2 FQNEAQ.

The chain links TRBV7-8 to TRBJ2-3, with D maybe TRBD1 (5 bases). CDR3 length: 19 residues. Germline V CDR1 and CDR2: SGHVS, FQNEAQ. The ends were cut back, 0 bases at V and 4 bases at J, with 23 bases in the middle. CDR3 DNA: TGTGCCAGCAGCTTAGCGATCCCCTTTGGCCAGGGCGTGTCAGATACGCAGTATTTT. Encoded protein: CASSLAIPFGQGVSDTQYF. The full variable domain, with the rest looked up from reference TRBV7-8 and TRBJ2-3, is GAGVSQSPRYKVAKRGQDVALRCDPISGHVSLFWYQQALGQGPEFLTYFQNEAQLDKSGLPSDRFFAERPEGSVSTLKIQRTQQEDSAVYLCASSLAIPFGQGVSDTQYFGPGTRLTVL.

V gene TRBV14 combines with J gene TRBJ2-1; 9 nucleotides agree with TRBD2. The CDR3 has 16 amino acids. Losses at the gene ends were 6 bases for V and 6 bases for J; bases not matched to a gene: 12. From germline, CDR1 is SGHDN and CDR2 FVKESK. The CDR3 sequence: CASSPFGTSLINEQFF. CDR3 nucleotides: TGTGCCAGCAGTCCCTTCGGGACTAGCCTCATCAATGAGCAGTTCTTC.

This chain connects TRBV15 to TRBJ2-5; possibly TRBD2 for D (6 bases). Trimming cost V 0 bases and J 0 bases, with 17 bases left between them. The CDR3 contains 18 residues. Germline V gene data show CDR1 as LNHNV and CDR2 as YYDKDF (reference sequence). CDR3 nucleotide sequence: TGTGCCACCAGCAGAGATTGGGGGATCGGGAGAAACCAAGAGACCCAGTACTTC. This translates into CATSRDWGIGRNQETQYF.

CDR3 in DNA: TGTGCCAGCAGCCAACCTGGGACAGGCTTACCCAATGAGCAGTTCTTC. Translated, it gives CASSQPGTGLPNEQFF. J is TRBJ2-1 and V is TRBV11-2, with 8 nucleotides matching TRBD1. The germline CDR1 and CDR2 sequences are SGHAT and FQNNGV. After removal of 5 bases from V and 6 bases from J, the junction contained 12 bases not matched to a gene. This CDR3 has 16 residues.

The chain carries TRBV3-1 (or the pseudogene TRBV3-2) and TRBJ2-5, with 12 positions matching TRBD2. The V segment lost 3 bases and the J segment 6 bases; nucleotides outside the gene matches: 11. Germline loops: CDR1 LGHDT, CDR2 YNNKEL (reference sequence). The CDR3 has 17 residues. Written as DNA, the CDR3 is TGTGCCAGCAGCCATCCTCGACTAGCGGGAGACTCCCAGACCCAGTACTTC. This gives the protein CASSHPRLAGDSQTQYF.

The chain combines TRBV5-3 with TRBJ1-2; 8 bases match TRBD1. TRBV5-3 is assigned to the ORF class and has an uncertain function. The CDR3 is 15 amino acids. The junction had 5 bases not matched to a gene; V was cut back by 1 base and J by 3 bases. The CDR3 here is CARSLPDRADYGYTF. CDR3 coding DNA: TGTGCCAGAAGCTTGCCGGACAGGGCGGACTATGGCTACACCTTC.

This chain links TRBV11-2 with TRBJ1-3; TRBD1 matches 7 bases. CDR1 SGHAT and CDR2 FQNNGV come from the germline V gene. The CDR3 has 15 amino acids. The V gene end was trimmed by 4 bases and the J gene end by 0 bases; junction bases not matched to a gene: 3. The CDR3 bases are TGTGCCAGCAGCTGGGCAGGGGGCTCTGGAAACACCATATATTTT. Protein sequence: CASSWAGGSGNTIYF.

The chain recombines TRBV7-2 with TRBJ2-2; tentative D call: TRBD1 (5 bases). Germline assignment: CDR1 SGHTA and CDR2 FQGNSA. The CDR3 is made up of 15 amino acids. With 4 bases removed from V and 3 bases from J, the gap between germline ends came to 12 bases. The DNA of the CDR3 is TGTGCCAGCAGCTATGGAATCAGGGACACCGGGGAGCTGTTTTTT. Its protein is CASSYGIRDTGELFF.

The chain is built from TRBV15 and TRBJ2-1; TRBD2 matches 9 bases. The CDR3 covers 16 residues. CDR1 and CDR2 (germline): LNHNV, YYDKDF (reference sequence). With 1 base clipped from V and 5 bases from J, the junction kept 6 bases outside the gene matches. CDR3 nucleotides: TGTGCCACCAGCAGAGTGGGCGGGAGGGGAAACAATGAGCAGTTCTTC. Translation gives CATSRVGGRGNNEQFF.

V and J are TRBV3-1 (or the pseudogene TRBV3-2) and TRBJ2-1, with D uncertain. Trimming took off 1 base at V and 5 bases at J, with 15 bases between the two ends. From germline, CDR1 is LGHDT and CDR2 YNNKEL (reference sequence). This CDR3 contains 16 residues. CDR3 coding DNA: TGTGCCAGCAGCCAAGTACAACAGTCACCGGACAATGAGCAGTTCTTC. Protein: CASSQVQQSPDNEQFF.

This clone has more than one count but fewer than ten. The genes are TRBV7-9 and TRBJ1-2; 8 bases fit TRBD1. CDR3 size: 15 residues. Looked up from germline, CDR1 is SEHNR and CDR2 is FQNEAQ (reference sequence). V gave up 3 bases and J gave up 3 bases; unmatched junction bases: 6. The CDR3 nucleotides read TGTGCCAGCAGCTTCACCTTGGACAGGGACTATGGCTACACCTTC. Translating it yields CASSFTLDRDYGYTF.

The chain uses TRBV5-1 and TRBJ1-3, with 7 bases matching TRBD1. The CDR3 covers 14 residues. The junction had 3 bases not matched to a gene; V was cut back by 2 bases and J by 4 bases. CDR1 is SGHRS, CDR2 YFSETQ, per germline. The CDR3 here is CASSLTQGGNTIYF. The CDR3 DNA reads as TGCGCCAGCAGCTTAACACAGGGGGGAAACACCATATATTTT.

The chain carries TRBV30 and TRBJ1-4; possibly TRBD1 for D (6 bases). The CDR3 contains 12 residues. V was shortened by 7 bases and J by 7 bases, with 13 bases between the two germline ends. The germline V gene encodes CDR1 GTSNPN and CDR2 SVGIG (reference sequence). The CDR3 nucleotides are TGTGCCTCCCAGGGGATGTTTGAAAAACTGTTTTTT. It translates to CASQGMFEKLFF.

There are a few counts of this clone. The genes are TRBV10-2 and TRBJ2-7; weak D call: TRBD1 (6 bases). This CDR3 contains 12 residues. V lost 6 bases to trimming and J lost 6 bases, with 12 bases between them. From germline, CDR1 is WSHSY and CDR2 SAAADI. The CDR3 DNA reads TGCGCCAGCAGCGCTGCAGGGGTCGAGCAGTACTTC. As protein: CASSAAGVEQYF.

The gene calls are TRBV5-1 and TRBJ1-2, with 8 bases aligning to TRBD1. The germline V gene encodes CDR1 SGHRS and CDR2 YFSETQ. V lost 4 bases, J lost 6 bases, and 8 bases stayed unmatched. The CDR3 is 14 amino acids. The CDR3 protein is CASSPPTGENGYTF. Written as DNA, the CDR3 is TGCGCCAGCAGCCCCCCGACAGGGGAAAATGGCTACACCTTC.